A single count supports the clone carrying this TCR beta chain. V was pared by 4 bases and J by 0 bases, with 14 bases between. Germline loops: CDR1 SGHRS, CDR2 YFSETQ. The CDR3 runs 16 residues. The data are from a study of blood T cell repertoires in COVID-19. Study background: Acute and convalescent COVID-19 samples came from the United States, Italy and Spain. Nucleic acid was either cDNA or gDNA, and it came from T cells, B-cell-depleted T cells, or PBMCs.

Methods used by the authors: Estimates of nucleated cell counts were drawn from the amplification of reference gene primers. TCRdb's table, derived via immunoSEQ multiplex PCR, lists solely in-frame clones and lacks some. That table supplies the V and J calls and clone size; D and trimming were determined from the DNA. The data show about 46,000 clones, approximately 82% seen once. The sample comprised peripheral blood. The clonotype was recovered from a woman aged 80 or older with acute or convalescent COVID-19. The chain carries TRBV5-1 and TRBJ1-3; perhaps TRBD1 as D (6 bases). Here the CDR3 reads CASSADTGLSGNTIYF. CDR3 sequence (DNA): TGCGCCAGCAGCGCGGACACAGGGCTCTCTGGAAACACCATATATTTT.